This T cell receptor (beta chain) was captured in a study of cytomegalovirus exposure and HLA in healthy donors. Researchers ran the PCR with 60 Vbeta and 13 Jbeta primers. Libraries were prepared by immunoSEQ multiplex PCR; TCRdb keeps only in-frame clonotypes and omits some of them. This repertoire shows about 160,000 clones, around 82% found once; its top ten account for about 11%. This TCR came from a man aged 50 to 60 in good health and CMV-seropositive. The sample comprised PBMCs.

The CDR3 DNA reads as TGTGCCAGAAGCCCATCTAGCGGGAGGATCACAGATACGCAGTATTTT. Its protein is CARSPSSGRITDTQYF. This chain joins TRBV5-3 and TRBJ2-3, with TRBD2 matching 11 bases. TRBV5-3 is classed as an ORF, of uncertain function. V was clipped by 4 bases and J by 2 bases; unmatched bases: 6. This CDR3 comprises 16 residues.